Following are 17 T cell receptor beta chains from one sample sequenced in a study of follicular helper T cells after annual influenza vaccination. The time point: 2014-2015 season, pre-vaccination. The table came from immunoSEQ multiplex PCR; TCRdb's copy has only in-frame clones and leaves some out. The sample shows 25,000 to 35,000 clones, roughly 80% of them seen only once. This sample comprised CXCR5+ CD38- circulating T follicular helper cells from blood, obtained on the day of influenza vaccination. The subset was: circulating Tfh, non-naive CD4+CXCR5+PD-1+ (ICOS+CD38+ or ICOS-CD38-). Receptor source: an adult who received the influenza vaccine.

The chain couples TRBV27 to TRBJ2-7, with TRBD2 matching 13 bases. V dropped 8 bases and J dropped 7; count of bases not matched to a gene: 20. The germline CDR1 and CDR2 sequences are MNHEY and SMNVEV (reference sequence). This CDR3 contains 18 residues. The CDR3 protein is CASSPVNRLAGGRGEQYF. DNA for the CDR3: TGTGCCAGCTCCCCCGTAAATAGACTAGCGGGAGGCCGGGGGGAGCAGTACTTC.

V and J are TRBV30 and TRBJ1-5, with 10 bases matching TRBD1. Germline V CDR1 and CDR2: GTSNPN, SVGIG (reference sequence). The V segment lost 1 base and the J segment 5 bases; nucleotides outside the gene matches: 5. The CDR3 length is 15 residues. The CDR3 reads CAWSGDRGYDQPQHF. CDR3 nucleotides: TGTGCCTGGAGTGGGGACAGGGGCTATGATCAGCCCCAGCATTTT.

The gene calls are TRBV19 and TRBJ2-7; no clear D. The V gene lost 5 bases and the J gene lost 2 bases, with 19 bases spanning the gap. This CDR3 is 16 amino acids long. CDR1 is LNHDA and CDR2 is SQIVND in the germline V gene (reference sequence). CDR3 in DNA: TGTGCCAGTAGTGAAATCCCGGGTCCCACGGCCTACGAGCAGTACTTC. This codes for CASSEIPGPTAYEQYF.

This clone was observed once. The DNA of the CDR3 is TGTGCCAGCAGTGATAAAGGGCGCACTAGCGGGAGAAATGAGCAGTTCTTC. Translated, it gives CASSDKGRTSGRNEQFF. The chain is built from TRBV6-1 and TRBJ2-1; 11 positions match TRBD2. Trimming removed 3 bases from V and 7 bases from J; junction bases left unmatched: 11. CDR1 and CDR2 from the germline V gene are MNHNS and SASEGT. The CDR3 contains 17 residues.

The rearrangement uses TRBV11-1 and TRBJ2-7; D unresolved. The CDR3 sequence is 15 residues long. CDR1 is SGHAT, CDR2 FQDESV, per germline (reference sequence). The V end lost 2 bases, the J end lost 3 bases, and 14 bases lay between the germline ends. The CDR3, as DNA: TGTGCCAGCAGCTTATCCGGGTTCATCAGCTACGAGCAGTACTTC. Amino acid sequence: CASSLSGFISYEQYF.

The chain is built from TRBV18 and TRBJ1-3; unclear D gene. This CDR3 comprises 14 residues. Trimming left V 4 bases short and J 4 bases short, with 11 bases between. CDR1 is KGHSH, CDR2 LQKENI, per germline. The DNA of the CDR3 is TGTGCCAGCTCACAGGAGGGTGGAGGAAACACCATATATTTT. It translates to CASSQEGGGNTIYF.

The chain links TRBV6-1 to TRBJ1-1, with D unclear. CDR1 is MNHNS, CDR2 SASEGT, per germline. V was trimmed by 1 base and J by 0 bases, leaving 6 bases between them. The CDR3 runs 14 residues. The CDR3 DNA is TGTGCCAGCAGTGAAGTACACCTGAACACTGAAGCTTTCTTT. Protein: CASSEVHLNTEAFF.

This chain joins TRBV28 and TRBJ2-7; unclear D gene. There are 11 residues in the CDR3. CDR1 and CDR2 from the germline V gene are MDHEN and SYDVKM. Trimming pared 5 bases from V and 5 bases from J, leaving 7 bases between. The CDR3 DNA reads TGTGCCAGCAGTGTCCGTCACGAGCAGTACTTC. Translation gives CASSVRHEQYF.

The chain recombines TRBV5-4 with TRBJ2-7; 8 bases are shared with TRBD1. V shed 3 bases and J 0 bases; nucleotides not matched to a gene: 8. Germline V lookup: CDR1 SGHNT, CDR2 YYREEE (reference sequence). The CDR3 runs 16 residues. CDR3 sequence: CASSSSGQGISYEQYF. DNA of the CDR3: TGTGCCAGCAGCTCCTCCGGACAGGGTATCTCCTACGAGCAGTACTTC.

The V gene is TRBV27, the J gene TRBJ2-2; 8 positions agree with TRBD1. Germline loops: CDR1 MNHEY, CDR2 SMNVEV (reference sequence). Germline trimming cut 6 bases from V and 6 bases from J; bases unmatched to any gene: 6. This CDR3 is built from 14 residues. In DNA, the CDR3 is TGTGCCAGCAGAAGGGACAGGATTTCCGGGGAGCTGTTTTTT. This encodes CASRRDRISGELFF.

The chain uses TRBV2 and TRBJ1-6; tentative D call: TRBD1 (5 bases). V lost 7 bases and J lost 4, with 11 bases in between. Looked up from germline, CDR1 is SNHLY and CDR2 is FYNNEI. The CDR3 is made up of 14 amino acids. The CDR3: CASITGGYNSPLHF. In DNA, the CDR3 is TGTGCCAGCATCACGGGGGGTTATAATTCACCCCTCCACTTT.

The V call is TRBV19, the J call TRBJ1-1; D is perhaps TRBD1 (5 bases). V lost 3 bases to trimming and J lost 9 bases, with 11 bases between them. From germline, CDR1 is LNHDA and CDR2 SQIVND (reference sequence). The CDR3 is made up of 12 amino acids. CDR3 sequence: CASSMPQGQAFF. The CDR3 DNA reads TGTGCCAGTAGTATGCCCCAGGGCCAAGCTTTCTTT.

The V call is TRBV5-1, the J call TRBJ2-7, with 11 bases identical to TRBD1. The CDR3 length is 15 residues. V dropped 3 bases and J dropped 4; count of bases not matched to a gene: 6. Germline V gene lookup returns CDR1 SGHRS and CDR2 YFSETQ. In DNA form, the CDR3 reads TGCGCCAGCAGCTCCCGGACAGGGGGCACGTACGAGCAGTACTTC. Amino acids: CASSSRTGGTYEQYF.

This clone showed up just a few times. The chain recombines TRBV6-1 with TRBJ2-7; maybe TRBD2 (6 bases). The V gene lost 6 bases and the J gene lost 4 bases, with 19 bases spanning the gap. The CDR3 has 15 amino acids. Germline V gives CDR1 MNHNS, CDR2 SASEGT. The CDR3 spells CASSGGLFADYEQYF. CDR3 nucleotides: TGTGCCAGCAGCGGAGGGCTTTTCGCGGATTACGAGCAGTACTTC.

V and J are TRBV23-1 and TRBJ1-5; weak D call: TRBD1 (6 bases). TRBV23-1 is recorded as an ORF, its role being uncertain. The CDR3 is 14 residues long. Trimming shortened V by 9 bases and J by 1 base, and 13 bases separated the two germline ends. This chain's CDR3 is CASTSRGSNQPQHF. CDR3 DNA: TGCGCCAGTACTTCCAGGGGCAGCAATCAGCCCCAGCATTTT.

V is TRBV11-2 and J is TRBJ1-1; TRBD1 matches 7 bases. This CDR3 contains 14 residues. J was trimmed by 8 bases and V by 5 bases; bases with no gene match: 11. Germline V gene sequence: CDR1 SGHAT, CDR2 FQNNGV. This CDR3 reads CASSPTTGSTEAFF. CDR3 nucleotides: TGTGCCAGCAGCCCCACGACAGGGTCTACCGAAGCTTTCTTT.

About this clone: Additional DNA sequences in this sample encode the identical CDR3. The chain combines TRBV7-3 with TRBJ2-1; 9 positions agree with TRBD2. Per germline, CDR1 SGHTA and CDR2 FQGTGA. The CDR3 runs to 15 residues. V lost 3 bases to trimming and J lost 6 bases; unmatched junction nucleotides: 6. This CDR3 is CASSLRLAGSNEQFF. The CDR3 nucleotides read TGTGCCAGCAGCTTGAGGCTAGCGGGGTCCAATGAGCAGTTCTTC.